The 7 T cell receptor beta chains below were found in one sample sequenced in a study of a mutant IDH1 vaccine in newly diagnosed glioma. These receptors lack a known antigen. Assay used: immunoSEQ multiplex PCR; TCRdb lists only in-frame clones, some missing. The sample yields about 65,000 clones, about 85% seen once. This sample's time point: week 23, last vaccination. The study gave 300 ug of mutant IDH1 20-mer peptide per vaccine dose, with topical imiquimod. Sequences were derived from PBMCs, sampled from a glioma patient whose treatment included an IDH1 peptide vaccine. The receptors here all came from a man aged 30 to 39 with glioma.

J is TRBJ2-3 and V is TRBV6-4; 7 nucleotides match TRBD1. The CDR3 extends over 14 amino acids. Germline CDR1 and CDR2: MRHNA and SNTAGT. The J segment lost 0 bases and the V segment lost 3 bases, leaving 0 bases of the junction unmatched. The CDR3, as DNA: TGTGCCAGCAGTGAGGACAGGAGCACAGATACGCAGTATTTT. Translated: CASSEDRSTDTQYF.

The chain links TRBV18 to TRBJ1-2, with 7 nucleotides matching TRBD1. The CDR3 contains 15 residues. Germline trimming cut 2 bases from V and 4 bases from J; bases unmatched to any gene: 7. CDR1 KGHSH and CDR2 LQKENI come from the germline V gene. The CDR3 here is CASSPGGQDSYGYTF. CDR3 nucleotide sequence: TGTGCCAGCTCACCAGGAGGACAGGATAGCTATGGCTACACCTTC.

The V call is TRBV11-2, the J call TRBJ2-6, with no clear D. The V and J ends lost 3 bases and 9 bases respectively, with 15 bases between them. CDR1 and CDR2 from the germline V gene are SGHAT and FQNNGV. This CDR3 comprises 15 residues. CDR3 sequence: CASSFKPGPLNVLTF. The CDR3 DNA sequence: TGTGCCAGCAGCTTCAAGCCGGGTCCTCTCAACGTCCTGACTTTC.

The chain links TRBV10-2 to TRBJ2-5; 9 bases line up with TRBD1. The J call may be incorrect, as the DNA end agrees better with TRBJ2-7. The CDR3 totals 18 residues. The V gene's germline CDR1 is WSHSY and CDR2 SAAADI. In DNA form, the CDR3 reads TGCGCCAGCAGTGAGTCCTACCTCCCCCTCAGGACAGGGGCCGAGCAGTACTTC. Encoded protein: CASSESYLPLRTGAEQYF.

CDR3 sequence (DNA): TGTGCCAGCAGCCCCCTCGACAAGGGCGGCACACCCCTCCACTTT. This encodes CASSPLDKGGTPLHF. The chain joins TRBV6-5 to TRBJ1-6; no firm D call. Germline V gives CDR1 MNHEY, CDR2 SVGAGI. This CDR3 spans 15 amino acids. V gave up 6 bases and J gave up 11 bases, with 20 bases separating them.

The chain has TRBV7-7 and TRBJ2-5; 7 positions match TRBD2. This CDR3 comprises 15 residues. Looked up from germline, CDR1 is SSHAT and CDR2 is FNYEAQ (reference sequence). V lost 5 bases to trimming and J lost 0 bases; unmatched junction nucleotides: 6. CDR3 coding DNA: TGTGCCAGCAGCGTACTAGCGACCCACCAAGAGACCCAGTACTTC. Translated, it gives CASSVLATHQETQYF.

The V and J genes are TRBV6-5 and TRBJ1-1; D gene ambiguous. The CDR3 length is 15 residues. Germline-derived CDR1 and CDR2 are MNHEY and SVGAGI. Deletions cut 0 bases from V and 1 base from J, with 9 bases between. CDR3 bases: TGTGCCAGCAGTTACTCGGGCATCTCGAACACTGAAGCTTTCTTT. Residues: CASSYSGISNTEAFF.